This note documents a single TCR beta chain sequence. No antigen is known for it. This sample is part of a study of cytotoxic CD8 clonotypes in ibrutinib-treated CLL. General observations from the study: Treatment saw public clonotypes, which were uncommon, either contract or stay stable. A rise in clonality was seen at ibrutinib response, and a fall back toward baseline was seen at progression.

Looked up from germline, CDR1 is SGHNT and CDR2 is YENEEA. The CDR3 has 15 residues. J lost 6 bases, V lost 5 bases, and 13 bases had no gene match. Generated by immunoSEQ multiplex PCR, the TCRdb table keeps only in-frame clones and is missing some. This table has around 150,000 clones, around nine tenths appearing once. The specimen comprised PBMCs, sampled at disease progression, from a patient treated with ibrutinib. The chain uses TRBV11-3 and TRBJ2-7; 7 nucleotides match TRBD2. The TCR comes from a human donor with chronic lymphocytic leukemia. DNA of the CDR3: TGTGCCAGCAGCGCCTGGACTAGGACAATGGGCGAGCAGTACTTC. Translated: CASSAWTRTMGEQYF.